This TCR beta chain was identified during a study of cytomegalovirus exposure and HLA in healthy donors. Here immunoSEQ multiplex PCR was the method, and the copy in TCRdb shows in-frame clones only, minus some. The sample consists of about 360,000 clones, roughly 85% of them appearing once. A note on this clone: Its antigen is not identified.

Study-wide results and limits: Reports described diagnosis of cytomegalovirus status by the classifier as highly specific and sensitive. In vitro assays verified that three CMV-associated chains recognized CMV antigens specifically. The study designated about 180 TCR beta chains cytomegalovirus-associated.

This CDR3 spans 14 amino acids. Germline V CDR1 and CDR2: MNHEY, SMNVEV (reference sequence). The V end lost 4 bases, the J end lost 4 bases, and 13 bases lay between the germline ends. The sequenced sample was PBMCs. The chain combines TRBV27 with TRBJ1-2; tentative D call: TRBD1 (6 bases). The clonotype comes from a woman aged 18-29 years in good health and CMV-seronegative. For the CDR3, the DNA is TGTGCCAGCAGTTGGAGCGGACAGTCCTATGGCTACACCTTC. Its protein product is CASSWSGQSYGYTF.